A selection of T cell receptor beta chains follows, all from one sample in a study of blood T cell repertoires in COVID-19. The data were produced by immunoSEQ multiplex PCR, yet TCRdb's version contains in-frame clones alone and is incomplete. The repertoire has about 260,000 clones, 70% to 85% of them found once; the top ten carry about 1.9%. Sequencing input: peripheral blood. The receptor source for this set is a woman of 80 years or more with acute or convalescent COVID-19. CDR3s include the opening cysteine and the closing phenylalanine or tryptophan. Each record gives: clone size, V gene, J gene, D gene, CDR3 DNA, CDR3 protein. D genes are given only for firm matches. Expanded clones get a size class; other rows say once, few or many, or leave the size out.

clone size: -
V gene: TRBV21-1
J gene: TRBJ2-7
D gene: -
CDR3 DNA: TGTGCCAGCAGCGCCCCTGGGGGGTCGGAAATAGCGGGAGGGCCGCTACGGGAGCAGTACTTC
CDR3 protein: CASSAPGGSEIAGGPLREQYF

clone size: -
V gene: TRBV5-1
J gene: TRBJ1-2
D gene: -
CDR3 DNA: TGCGCCAGCAGCTTGGACAGATCTAACTATGGCTACACCTTC
CDR3 protein: CASSLDRSNYGYTF

clone size: once
V gene: TRBV2
J gene: TRBJ1-3
D gene: TRBD1
CDR3 DNA: TGTGCCAGCAAGGACAGGGTTGGAAACACCATATATTTT
CDR3 protein: CASKDRVGNTIYF

clone size: -
V gene: TRBV28
J gene: TRBJ2-1
D gene: TRBD2
CDR3 DNA: TGTGCCAGCAGTTTCCCCTTACAACTAGCGGGACCATACAATGAGCAGTTCTTC
CDR3 protein: CASSFPLQLAGPYNEQFF

clone size: -
V gene: TRBV7-8
J gene: TRBJ2-3
D gene: -
CDR3 DNA: TGTGCCAGCAGCTTTAAGGGGACAGATACGCAGTATTTT
CDR3 protein: CASSFKGTDTQYF

clone size: -
V gene: TRBV6-5
J gene: TRBJ2-3
D gene: -
CDR3 DNA: TGTGCCAGCAGTTACGTCCGGGCGCAGGGGTCGGATACGCAGTATTTT
CDR3 protein: CASSYVRAQGSDTQYF

clone size: -
V gene: TRBV18
J gene: TRBJ1-1
D gene: -
CDR3 DNA: TGTGCCAGCTCTCATCAGGGGAACACTGAAGCTTTCTTT
CDR3 protein: CASSHQGNTEAFF

clone size: few
V gene: TRBV19
J gene: TRBJ1-2
D gene: TRBD1
CDR3 DNA: TGTGCCAGTAGTAGAGCGGGACAGGGGTTATATGGCTACACCTTC
CDR3 protein: CASSRAGQGLYGYTF

clone size: -
V gene: TRBV5-6
J gene: TRBJ1-4
D gene: -
CDR3 DNA: TGTGCCAGCAGCTTGGACAGACTACGGGAAAAACTGTTTTTT
CDR3 protein: CASSLDRLREKLFF

clone size: -
V gene: TRBV9
J gene: TRBJ2-5
D gene: -
CDR3 DNA: TGTGCCAGCAGCTTCACGACAGAAGAGACCCAGTACTTC
CDR3 protein: CASSFTTEETQYF

clone size: -
V gene: TRBV27
J gene: TRBJ2-2
D gene: -
CDR3 DNA: TGTGCCACAAAGCAAATGCTAGCCTCCGGGGAGCTGTTTTTT
CDR3 protein: CATKQMLASGELFF

clone size: -
V gene: TRBV28
J gene: TRBJ1-2
D gene: TRBD1
CDR3 DNA: TGTGCCAGCAGTCTCTCGGACAGGATAGCCTATGGCTACACCTTC
CDR3 protein: CASSLSDRIAYGYTF

clone size: -
V gene: TRBV6-5
J gene: TRBJ2-2
D gene: TRBD2
CDR3 DNA: TGTGCCAGCAGAAGACTAGCGGGAGCCGGGGAGCTGTTTTTT
CDR3 protein: CASRRLAGAGELFF

clone size: -
V gene: TRBV28
J gene: TRBJ2-5
D gene: TRBD2
CDR3 DNA: TGTGCCAGCAGTTTGCTAGCGGGACAAGAGACCCAGTACTTC
CDR3 protein: CASSLLAGQETQYF

clone size: -
V gene: TRBV6-5
J gene: TRBJ1-1
D gene: -
CDR3 DNA: TGTGCCAGCAGTTACCAGGGAGGGACCACTGAAGCTTTCTTT
CDR3 protein: CASSYQGGTTEAFF

clone size: -
V gene: TRBV7-2
J gene: TRBJ1-2
D gene: -
CDR3 DNA: TGTGCCAGCAGCGCACCCCGACAGCCAAACTACTATGGCTACACCTTC
CDR3 protein: CASSAPRQPNYYGYTF

clone size: -
V gene: TRBV4-3
J gene: TRBJ2-4
D gene: -
CDR3 DNA: TGCGCCAGCAGCGACAGAGAAAACATTCAGTACTTC
CDR3 protein: CASSDRENIQYF

clone size: -
V gene: TRBV19
J gene: TRBJ1-5
D gene: -
CDR3 DNA: TGTGCCAGTAGAGAAGGCGGGGGGAGCAATCAGCCCCAGCATTTT
CDR3 protein: CASREGGGSNQPQHF

clone size: -
V gene: TRBV6-2/TRBV6-3
J gene: TRBJ1-3
D gene: -
CDR3 DNA: TGTGCCAGCAGTCCAGACAGAGTCTCTGGAAACACCATATATTTT
CDR3 protein: CASSPDRVSGNTIYF

clone size: -
V gene: TRBV5-1
J gene: TRBJ2-7
D gene: -
CDR3 DNA: TGCGCCAGCAGCTTGGCGCCACACGGGGGGCGAACGGTCCCTTACGAGCAGTACTTC
CDR3 protein: CASSLAPHGGRTVPYEQYF

clone size: -
V gene: TRBV18
J gene: TRBJ1-5
D gene: TRBD1
CDR3 DNA: TGTGCCAGCTCACCACTGGGGACAGGGGGCAACGATCAGCCCCAGCATTTT
CDR3 protein: CASSPLGTGGNDQPQHF

clone size: -
V gene: TRBV7-9
J gene: TRBJ1-5
D gene: -
CDR3 DNA: TGTGCCAGCAGCTTATCGCAGTCCAATCAGCCCCAGCATTTT
CDR3 protein: CASSLSQSNQPQHF

clone size: once
V gene: TRBV23-1
J gene: TRBJ1-5
D gene: -
CDR3 DNA: TGCGCCAGCAGTCACGTTGTAAATCAGCCCCAGCATTTT
CDR3 protein: CASSHVVNQPQHF

clone size: -
V gene: TRBV18
J gene: TRBJ1-1
D gene: -
CDR3 DNA: TGTGCCAGCTCACCATTCAGGGCTCCCGACACTGAAGCTTTCTTT
CDR3 protein: CASSPFRAPDTEAFF

clone size: -
V gene: TRBV18
J gene: TRBJ1-1
D gene: TRBD1
CDR3 DNA: TGTGCCAGCTCACCCGGACAGGGTGCTGAAGCTTTCTTT
CDR3 protein: CASSPGQGAEAFF

clone size: -
V gene: TRBV6-2/TRBV6-3
J gene: TRBJ1-2
D gene: -
CDR3 DNA: TGTGCCAGCAGTTACTCGACGGGCTATGGCTACACCTTC
CDR3 protein: CASSYSTGYGYTF

clone size: -
V gene: TRBV2
J gene: TRBJ1-4
D gene: -
CDR3 DNA: TGTGCCAGCAGTGGGTACTCAGGGGAGTCTAATGAAAAACTGTTTTTT
CDR3 protein: CASSGYSGESNEKLFF

clone size: few
V gene: TRBV5-4
J gene: TRBJ1-2
D gene: TRBD1
CDR3 DNA: TGTGCCAGCAGCTTGGGACAGGGGTACTACGGCTACACCTTC
CDR3 protein: CASSLGQGYYGYTF

clone size: -
V gene: TRBV7-9
J gene: TRBJ1-2
D gene: -
CDR3 DNA: TGTGCCAGCAGCTTAGTTCCAAATAACTATGGCTACACCTTC
CDR3 protein: CASSLVPNNYGYTF

clone size: -
V gene: TRBV7-6
J gene: TRBJ2-1
D gene: TRBD1
CDR3 DNA: TGTGCCAGCAGTCGGGGGGACAGGGGGCTTTACAATGAGCAGTTCTTC
CDR3 protein: CASSRGDRGLYNEQFF

clone size: -
V gene: TRBV6-5
J gene: TRBJ1-2
D gene: TRBD1
CDR3 DNA: TGTGCCAGCAGTTACTCGAGGGACAGTAATTATGGCTACACCTTC
CDR3 protein: CASSYSRDSNYGYTF

clone size: -
V gene: TRBV27
J gene: TRBJ2-7
D gene: TRBD1
CDR3 DNA: TGTGCCAGCAGGGCCGGACAGGTTGGTTGGGAGCAGTACTTC
CDR3 protein: CASRAGQVGWEQYF

clone size: -
V gene: TRBV21-1
J gene: TRBJ1-1
D gene: -
CDR3 DNA: TGTGCCAGCAGCAAAGCGAGGGGAGGGTGTATGAACACTGAAGCTTTCTTT
CDR3 protein: CASSKARGGCMNTEAFF

clone size: -
V gene: TRBV3-1/TRBV3-2
J gene: TRBJ1-4
D gene: TRBD1
CDR3 DNA: TGTGCCAGCAGCCGGCGACAGGGCCTTAATGAAAAACTGTTTTTT
CDR3 protein: CASSRRQGLNEKLFF

clone size: -
V gene: TRBV18
J gene: TRBJ2-2
D gene: TRBD1
CDR3 DNA: TGTGCCAGCTCACCGGACAGGGCCGGCACCGGGGAGCTGTTTTTT
CDR3 protein: CASSPDRAGTGELFF

clone size: -
V gene: TRBV4-1
J gene: TRBJ1-1
D gene: -
CDR3 DNA: TGCGCCAGCAGCCAAAGGGGGTTGGAAGCTTTCTTT
CDR3 protein: CASSQRGLEAFF

clone size: -
V gene: TRBV7-2
J gene: TRBJ1-5
D gene: -
CDR3 DNA: TGTGCCAGCAGCCAAAATAGCAATCAGCCCCAGCATTTT
CDR3 protein: CASSQNSNQPQHF

clone size: -
V gene: TRBV5-1
J gene: TRBJ2-1
D gene: TRBD2
CDR3 DNA: TGCGCCAGCAGCTTACCAAATCTAGCGGGTTACAATGAGCAGTTCTTC
CDR3 protein: CASSLPNLAGYNEQFF